One sample yielded the 2 T cell receptor beta chains listed below, sequenced in a study of blood T cell repertoires in COVID-19. Only in-frame clones appear in the TCRdb table, and some are missing; sequencing was by immunoSEQ multiplex PCR. The table shows roughly 300,000 clones, with about nine tenths occurring only once. Material: peripheral blood. Receptors were obtained from a middle-aged woman who had recovered from COVID-19.

V gene TRBV7-2 combines with J gene TRBJ1-1, with a tentative D call TRBD1 (6 bases). The CDR3 consists of 15 residues. Per germline, CDR1 SGHTA and CDR2 FQGNSA. The ends were cut back, 0 bases at V and 0 bases at J, with 8 bases in the middle. CDR3 bases: TGTGCCAGCAGCTTAGCAGGGACACTGAACACTGAAGCTTTCTTT. It specifies CASSLAGTLNTEAFF.

This clone has a single count. The V gene is TRBV11-2, the J gene TRBJ1-1; 8 bases align to TRBD1. Germline V gives CDR1 SGHAT, CDR2 FQNNGV. The length of the CDR3 is 16 residues. V shed 5 bases, J shed 4 bases, and the junction held 12 bases outside the gene matches. The CDR3, as DNA: TGTGCCAGCAGCCCCCAAACAGGGGGGTGGCTCACTGAAGCTTTCTTT. Translation gives CASSPQTGGWLTEAFF.